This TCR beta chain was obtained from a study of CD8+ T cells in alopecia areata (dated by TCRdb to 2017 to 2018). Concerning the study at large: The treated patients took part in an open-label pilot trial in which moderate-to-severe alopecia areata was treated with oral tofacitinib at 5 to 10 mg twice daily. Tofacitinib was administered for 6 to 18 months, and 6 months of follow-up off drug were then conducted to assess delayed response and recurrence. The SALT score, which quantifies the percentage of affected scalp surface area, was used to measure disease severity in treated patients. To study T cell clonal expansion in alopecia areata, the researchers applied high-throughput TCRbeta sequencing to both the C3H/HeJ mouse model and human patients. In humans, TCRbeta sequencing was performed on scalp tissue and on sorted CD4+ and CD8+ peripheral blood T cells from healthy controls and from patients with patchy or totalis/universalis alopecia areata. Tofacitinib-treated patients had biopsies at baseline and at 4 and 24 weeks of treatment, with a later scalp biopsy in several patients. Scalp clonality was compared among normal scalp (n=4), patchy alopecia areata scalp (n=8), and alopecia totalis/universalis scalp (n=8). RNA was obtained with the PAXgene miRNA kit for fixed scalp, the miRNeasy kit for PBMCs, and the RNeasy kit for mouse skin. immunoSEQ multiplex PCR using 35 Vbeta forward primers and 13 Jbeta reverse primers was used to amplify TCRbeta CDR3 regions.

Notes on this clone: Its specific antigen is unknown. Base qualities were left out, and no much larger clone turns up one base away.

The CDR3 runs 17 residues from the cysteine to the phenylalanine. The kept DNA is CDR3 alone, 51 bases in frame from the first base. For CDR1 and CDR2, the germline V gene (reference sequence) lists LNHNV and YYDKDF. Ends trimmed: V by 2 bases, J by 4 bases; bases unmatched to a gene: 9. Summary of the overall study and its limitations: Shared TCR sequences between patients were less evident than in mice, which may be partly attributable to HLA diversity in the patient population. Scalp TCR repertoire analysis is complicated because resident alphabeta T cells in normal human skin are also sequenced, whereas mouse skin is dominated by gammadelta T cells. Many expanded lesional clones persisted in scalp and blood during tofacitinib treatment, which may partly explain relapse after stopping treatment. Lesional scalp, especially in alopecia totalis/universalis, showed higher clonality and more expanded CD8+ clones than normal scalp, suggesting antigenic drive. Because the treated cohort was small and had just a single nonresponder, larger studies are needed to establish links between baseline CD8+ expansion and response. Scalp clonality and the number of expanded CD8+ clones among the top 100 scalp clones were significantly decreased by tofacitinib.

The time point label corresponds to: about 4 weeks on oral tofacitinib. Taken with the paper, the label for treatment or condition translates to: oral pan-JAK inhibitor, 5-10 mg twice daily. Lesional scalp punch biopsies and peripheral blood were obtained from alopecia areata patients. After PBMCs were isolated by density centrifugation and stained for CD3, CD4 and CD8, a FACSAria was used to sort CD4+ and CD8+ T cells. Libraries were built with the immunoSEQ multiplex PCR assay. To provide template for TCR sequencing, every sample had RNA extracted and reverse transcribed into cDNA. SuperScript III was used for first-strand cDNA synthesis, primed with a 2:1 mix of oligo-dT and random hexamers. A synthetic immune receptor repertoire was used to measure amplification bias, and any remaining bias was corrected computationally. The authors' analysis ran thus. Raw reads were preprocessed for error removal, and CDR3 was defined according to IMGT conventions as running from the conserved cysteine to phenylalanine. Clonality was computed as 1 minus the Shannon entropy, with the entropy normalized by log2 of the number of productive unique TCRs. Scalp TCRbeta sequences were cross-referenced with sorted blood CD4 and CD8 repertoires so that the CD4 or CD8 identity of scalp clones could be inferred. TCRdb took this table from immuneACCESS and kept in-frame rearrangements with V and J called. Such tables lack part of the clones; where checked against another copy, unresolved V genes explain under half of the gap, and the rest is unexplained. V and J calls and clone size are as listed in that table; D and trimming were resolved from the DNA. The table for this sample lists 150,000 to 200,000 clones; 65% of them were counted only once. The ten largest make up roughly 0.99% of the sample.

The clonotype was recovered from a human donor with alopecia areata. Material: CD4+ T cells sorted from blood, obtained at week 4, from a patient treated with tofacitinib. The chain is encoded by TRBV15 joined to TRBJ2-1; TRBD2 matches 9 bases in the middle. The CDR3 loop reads CATSRSQGLAFYNEQFF. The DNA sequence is TGTGCCACCAGCAGATCCCAGGGACTAGCTTTTTACAATGAGCAGTTCTTC.